This T cell receptor beta chain appears in the sequencing data of a study of CD8 T cells in ankylosing spondylitis. Broader study findings: Among TCR beta sequences, a motif of several highly homologous variants appeared characteristic of ankylosing spondylitis blood.

Germline loops: CDR1 MGHDK, CDR2 SYGVNS. This CDR3 comprises 14 residues. V lost 2 bases to trimming and J lost 5 bases, with 12 bases between them. A single record per CDR3 protein comes from TCRdb applying MiXCR to the 5' RACE reads. Of 250,000 or so distinct CDR3 sequences in the sample, more than 20% are singletons; the top ten hold 0.5% to 0.75%. Regarding this clonotype: What it binds is not known.

Sequencing was performed on blood, either unsorted or a sorted T cell fraction (not recorded which). The TCR sequence derives from a male donor with ankylosing spondylitis or in good health (not recorded which). The chain has TRBV25-1 and TRBJ2-5; D possibly corresponds to TRBD2 (6 bases). CDR3 sequence reads: CASSEVIGRETQYF. CDR3 DNA: TGTGCCAGCAGTGAAGTCATAGGGAGGGAGACCCAGTACTTC.